The TCR beta chain described here comes from a study of blood T cell repertoires in COVID-19. Generated by immunoSEQ multiplex PCR, the TCRdb table keeps only in-frame clones and is missing some. Of some 300,000 clones in the sample, about nine tenths were seen once. The CDR3 runs to 15 residues. CDR1 and CDR2 (germline): MNHEY, SVGAGI. V dropped 5 bases and J dropped 5 bases, with 19 bases sitting between them. This clonotype was obtained from a woman aged 45-59 years who had been exposed to COVID-19. The material sequenced was PBMCs or T cells enriched from blood (not recorded which). The V and J genes are TRBV6-5 and TRBJ2-7; D possibly corresponds to TRBD1 (6 bases). CDR3 nucleotide sequence: TGTGCCAGCAGTCAGGGGCCATTCCTTGGACACGAGCAGTACTTC. Translation gives CASSQGPFLGHEQYF.